A selection of T cell receptor beta chains follows, all from one sample in a study of blood T cells in healthy people across ages. TCRdb reprocessed the 5' RACE reads via MiXCR and lists one record per CDR3 protein. The sample consists of under 1,000,000 distinct CDR3 sequences, 35% to 50% of them appearing once. Sequencing was carried out using blood. The receptors shown here come from an elderly man in good health. Each CDR3 is given with its conserved first and last residue. D genes are given only for firm matches. Size tells how often a clone was seen (once, few, many) or the class of an expanded clone, and some rows leave it out.

V gene,J gene,D gene,clone size,CDR3 DNA,CDR3 protein
TRBV29-1,TRBJ1-2,-,-,TGCAGCGTTGAAGGGGCAGCGGCTAACTATGGCTACACCTTC,CSVEGAAANYGYTF
TRBV7-9,TRBJ2-3,TRBD2,-,TGTGCCAGCAGCCGGACTAGCGGGGACCTTCACAGCACAGATACGCAGTATTTT,CASSRTSGDLHSTDTQYF
TRBV7-3,TRBJ2-3,TRBD2,-,TGTGCCAGCAGCTTAAGACGGCTAGCGGGAGGGACAGATACGCAGTATTTT,CASSLRRLAGGTDTQYF
TRBV5-1,TRBJ2-1,-,-,TGCGCCAGCAGCTCGGGGGGCGGGGAACGCTACAATGAGCAGTTCTTC,CASSSGGGERYNEQFF
TRBV20-1,TRBJ1-1,TRBD1,-,TGCAGTGGGGTAGAGGGACAGGCGGTCCCTGAAGCTTTCTTT,CSGVEGQAVPEAFF
TRBV5-1,TRBJ2-2,-,-,TGCGCCAGCAGCCGTGACAACACCGGGGAGCTGTTTTTT,CASSRDNTGELFF
TRBV7-2,TRBJ2-1,TRBD1,-,TGTGCCAGCAGCTCCCGGACAGGGACCTACAATGAGCAGTTCTTC,CASSSRTGTYNEQFF
TRBV28,TRBJ2-6,-,-,TGTGCCAGCAGTTTATTCGACAACTCTGGGGCCAACGTCCTGACTTTC,CASSLFDNSGANVLTF
TRBV6-1,TRBJ1-6,-,-,TGTGCCAGCAGTGACGGTCAGACCTATAATTCACCCCTCCACTTT,CASSDGQTYNSPLHF
TRBV24-1,TRBJ2-7,-,-,TGTGCCAACCCTCAGGGGCTCCAGCCCTACGAGCAGTACTTC,CANPQGLQPYEQYF
TRBV5-1,TRBJ1-2,-,many,TGCGCCAGCAGCTTGGATCGGGGGGGTGGCTACACCTTC,CASSLDRGGGYTF
TRBV28,TRBJ2-3,TRBD2,few,TGTGCCAGCCTCCCGGGCGGGAGGGCCGCAGATACGCAGTATTTT,CASLPGGRAADTQYF
TRBV3-1,TRBJ1-2,-,few,TGTGCCAGCAGCGCTACAGCTAACTATGGCTACACCTTC,CASSATANYGYTF
TRBV5-1,TRBJ2-4,-,-,TGCGCCAGCAGCCGAAGGGGGAACGGGGAAAACCTTCAGTACTTC,CASSRRGNGENLQYF
TRBV27,TRBJ2-1,-,-,TGTGCCAGCAGCAAAAAACTCTACAATGAGCAGTTCTTC,CASSKKLYNEQFF
TRBV11-3,TRBJ2-7,TRBD2,few,TGTGCCAGCAGCCCAGGACTAGCGGGAATCTCCTACGAGCAGTACTTC,CASSPGLAGISYEQYF
TRBV7-2,TRBJ2-7,-,-,TGTGCCAGCAGCTTAGCGCCTCAGAGCTCCTACGAGCAGTACTTC,CASSLAPQSSYEQYF
TRBV4-3,TRBJ2-2,TRBD1,few,TGCGCCAGCAGCCAAGACGGGACAGGGTCCACCGGGGAGCTGTTTTTT,CASSQDGTGSTGELFF
TRBV30,TRBJ2-5,-,few,TGTGCCTGGAGGTCTTACCAAGAGACCCAGTACTTC,CAWRSYQETQYF